The 24 T cell receptor beta chains reported below all come from one sample, sequenced in a study of type 1 and type 2 diabetes patients. The PCR template was genomic DNA. The TCR beta CDR3 region was amplified using 30 forward and 13 reverse primers. TCRdb reanalysed the multiplex PCR reads using MiXCR and keeps one entry per CDR3 protein. The repertoire holds about 250,000 distinct CDR3 sequences, with roughly 44% as singletons. Sequencing was carried out using peripheral blood mononuclear cells (PBMCs). The receptors shown here come from a man between 18 and 35 years old with type 2 diabetes.

This clonotype was seen ten or more times. The gene calls are TRBV2 and TRBJ1-2; D remains ambiguous. V shed 3 bases and J shed 5 bases, with 7 bases lying between them. The length of the CDR3 is 12 residues. From germline, CDR1 is SNHLY and CDR2 FYNNEI. The CDR3 loop is CASSDAGYGYTF. Here the CDR3 DNA reads TGTGCCAGCAGTGATGCGGGATATGGCTACACCTTC.

The sample holds a few counts of this clonotype. V and J are TRBV6-1 and TRBJ2-2, with D possibly being TRBD1 or TRBD2 (5 bases each). The V and J ends lost 6 bases and 6 bases respectively, with 11 bases between them. Germline V gives CDR1 MNHNS, CDR2 SASEGT. The CDR3 consists of 13 residues. For the CDR3, the DNA is TGTGCCAGCAGCGCCCTGGGGGCCGGGGAGCTGTTTTTT. Translated: CASSALGAGELFF.

In regard to this clonotype: This may stem from a read error, because a much larger clone lies one nucleotide away. This sequence joins TRBV28 and TRBJ2-7, with 8 bases fitting TRBD2. This CDR3 has 14 residues. Germline CDR1 MDHEN, CDR2 SYDVKM. Trimming took 8 bases from V and 3 from J; bases not matched to a gene: 9. This chain's CDR3 is CASGGTRRHYEQYF. CDR3 sequence (DNA): TGTGCCAGCGGCGGGACTAGACGACACTACGAGCAGTACTTC.

Only a few counts were recorded for this clonotype. CDR3 sequence reads: CASSGGYGYEQYF. CDR3 DNA sequence: TGTGCCAGCAGCGGAGGGTATGGCTACGAGCAGTACTTC. V and J are TRBV27 and TRBJ2-7; D might be TRBD2 (6 bases). This CDR3 is built from 13 residues. V gave up 6 bases and J gave up 3 bases, with 12 bases separating them. In germline, CDR1 is MNHEY, CDR2 SMNVEV (reference sequence).

The CDR3 nucleotides read TGTGCCAGCAGTGAAGGGGGGGGCAATAAGCCTGAAGCTTTCTTT. This gives the protein CASSEGGGNKPEAFF. The chain joins TRBV6-1 to TRBJ1-1; weak D call: TRBD1 (6 bases). Germline CDR1 is MNHNS and CDR2 is SASEGT. The CDR3 is 15 residues long. Trimming stripped 1 base from V and 6 bases from J, with 15 bases between.

This clonotype has more than one count but fewer than ten. This chain joins TRBV19 and TRBJ1-1, with a possible D match to TRBD1 (6 bases). The CDR3 is 16 residues long. Per the germline V gene, CDR1 is LNHDA and CDR2 is SQIVND (reference sequence). V lost 1 base and J lost 0, with 12 bases in between. The CDR3 is CASSIAGGRMNTEAFF. CDR3 nucleotide sequence: TGTGCCAGTAGTATAGCTGGGGGGCGCATGAACACTGAAGCTTTCTTT.

There are a few counts of this clonotype. The chain uses TRBV12-3 or TRBV12-4 and TRBJ2-7; 7 positions agree with TRBD1. The ends lost 5 bases at V and 3 bases at J; junction bases unmatched: 13. The CDR3 is 16 residues long. CDR3 sequence reads: CASSPPRQGWGYEQYF. The CDR3 nucleotides read TGTGCCAGCAGTCCACCTCGACAGGGTTGGGGCTACGAGCAGTACTTC.

CDR3 coding DNA: TGCAGTGCTAGTTTGGGGTGGGATACGCAGTATTTT. The encoded protein is CSASLGWDTQYF. The chain uses TRBV20-1 and TRBJ2-3; D is undetermined. The germline CDR1 and CDR2 sequences are DFQATT and SNEGSKA (reference sequence). The CDR3 consists of 12 residues. Between the trimmed V and J ends, which lost 3 bases and 6 bases, there was a span of 10 bases.

This clonotype was counted between two and nine times. J is TRBJ2-3 and V is TRBV30; D is possibly TRBD2 (5 bases). V lost 2 bases and J 7 bases, leaving 10 bases between the germline ends. CDR1 is GTSNPN, CDR2 SVGIG, per germline (reference sequence). The CDR3 consists of 12 residues. The DNA of the CDR3 is TGTGCCTGGAGTCTCGGGGTTTATACGCAGTATTTT. Protein: CAWSLGVYTQYF. The whole variable domain, filled in from reference TRBV30 and TRBJ2-3, reads SQTIHQWPATLVQPVGSPLSLECTVEGTSNPNLYWYRQAAGRGLQLLFYSVGIGQISSEVPQNLSASRPQDRQFILSSKKLLLSDSGFYLCAWSLGVYTQYFGPGTRLTVL.

As for this clonotype: Germline and junction disagree at one end, which may indicate a read error. V and J are TRBV4-3 and TRBJ1-1; TRBD1 is a possible D gene (5 bases). The CDR3 is 13 residues long. CDR1 and CDR2 from the germline V gene are LGHNA and YSLEER. CDR3 coding DNA: TGCGCCAGCAGCCGAGACAGAAACACTGAAGCTCTCTTT. As protein: CASSRDRNTEALF.

This clonotype was detected ten times or more. This chain links TRBV15 with TRBJ1-2, with TRBD1 identical over 7 bases. CDR3 length: 14 residues. Germline V lookup: CDR1 LNHNV, CDR2 YYDKDF (reference sequence). The J segment lost 4 bases and the V segment lost 3 bases, leaving 5 bases of the junction unmatched. The CDR3, as DNA: TGTGCCACCAGCAGTGCAGGGGGAGGCTATGGCTACACCTTC. Protein sequence: CATSSAGGGYGYTF.

This clonotype was seen a few times. J is TRBJ2-3 and V is TRBV12-3 or TRBV12-4, with 7 bases identical to TRBD1. The CDR3 is 15 residues long. J was trimmed by 5 bases and V by 1 base; bases with no gene match: 6. The CDR3 region is CASSLVTGERDTQYF. CDR3 bases: TGTGCCAGCAGTTTAGTCACAGGGGAACGAGATACGCAGTATTTT.

This clonotype was seen many times. This rearrangement joins TRBV2 to TRBJ2-7; D call uncertain. Trimming removed 7 bases at V and 1 base at J, with 5 bases between. This CDR3 contains 11 residues. Per germline, CDR1 SNHLY and CDR2 FYNNEI. The CDR3 bases are TGTGCCAGCATAAGGTCCTACGAGCAGTACTTC. It encodes CASIRSYEQYF.

Many counts were recorded for this clonotype. V is TRBV30 and J is TRBJ2-5; TRBD2 matches at 7 bases. Looked up from germline, CDR1 is GTSNPN and CDR2 is SVGIG (reference sequence). This CDR3 spans 11 amino acids. V was pared by 5 bases and J by 5 bases, with 2 bases of the junction left unmatched. The CDR3 DNA reads as TGTGCCTGGGGCGGGAGTGAGACCCAGTACTTC. It encodes CAWGGSETQYF.

This clonotype was counted ten times or more. The rearrangement links TRBV15 to TRBJ1-4; D gene uncertain. Between the trimmed V and J ends, which lost 4 bases and 15 bases, there was a span of 18 bases. Germline V gene lookup returns CDR1 LNHNV and CDR2 YYDKDF (reference sequence). There are 13 residues in the CDR3. CDR3 nucleotides: TGTGCCACCAGCAAATATGGGGAAGGGTTAATGTTTTTT. Protein product: CATSKYGEGLMFF.

This clonotype appeared a few times. The rearrangement uses TRBV11-2 and TRBJ1-4; 8 bases line up with TRBD1. The trim removed 1 base at V and 8 bases at J, leaving 15 bases unmatched. This CDR3 region has 18 residues. CDR1 is SGHAT, CDR2 FQNNGV, per germline. The chain's CDR3 is CASSLGPSMDRVGEKLFF. CDR3 sequence (DNA): TGTGCCAGCAGCTTAGGGCCTTCCATGGACAGGGTAGGAGAAAAACTGTTTTTT.

This clonotype was recorded a few times. V usage is TRBV29-1 and J usage is TRBJ2-2; the D is unclear. Deletions cut 5 bases from V and 2 bases from J, with 9 bases between. The CDR3 is 13 amino acids. The germline V gene encodes CDR1 SQVTM and CDR2 ANQGSEA. The CDR3 bases are TGCAGCGTTACAGAGACAAACACCGGGGAGCTGTTTTTT. It translates to CSVTETNTGELFF.

The chain is built from TRBV12-3 or TRBV12-4 and TRBJ2-3, with D unclear. V lost 3 bases and J lost 3, with 7 bases in between. The CDR3 has 13 residues. DNA for the CDR3: TGTGCCAGCAGTTTGGCCACAACAGATACGCAGTATTTT. The encoded protein is CASSLATTDTQYF.

This rearrangement joins TRBV10-1 to TRBJ2-1; 11 nucleotides align to TRBD1. Germline trimming cut 0 bases from V and 3 bases from J; bases unmatched to any gene: 13. The germline gives CDR1 WNHNN, CDR2 SYGVQD (reference sequence). The length of the CDR3 is 20 residues. CDR3 nucleotide sequence: TGCGCCAGCAGTGAGTCAGGGACAGGGGGAAGACTAGCCCACTACAATGAGCAGTTCTTC. Translation: CASSESGTGGRLAHYNEQFF.

The V call is TRBV2, the J call TRBJ1-4; tentatively, D is TRBD1 (5 bases). V was pared by 5 bases and J by 8 bases, with 15 bases between. Germline V gene data show CDR1 as SNHLY and CDR2 as FYNNEI. The CDR3 is 14 amino acids. The CDR3: CASSLRQGGEKLFF. The CDR3 bases are TGTGCCAGCAGTTTGCGGCAGGGTGGAGAAAAACTGTTTTTT.

This chain links TRBV15 with TRBJ2-3, with TRBD2 matching over 7 bases. The trim removed 3 bases at V and 2 bases at J, leaving 8 bases unmatched. The CDR3 loop spans 16 amino acids. Germline loops: CDR1 LNHNV, CDR2 YYDKDF (reference sequence). The CDR3 DNA reads TGTGCCACCAGCAGTCGACGGCGGGGGTTCACAGATACGCAGTATTTT. Residues: CATSSRRRGFTDTQYF. Full variable domain (outside the CDR3, taken from reference TRBV15 and TRBJ2-3): DAMVIQNPRYQVTQFGKPVTLSCSQTLNHNVMYWYQQKSSQAPKLLFHYYDKDFNNEADTPDNFQSRRPNTSFCFLDIRSPGLGDTAMYLCATSSRRRGFTDTQYFGPGTRLTVL.

This clonotype has just a few counts. This chain uses TRBV10-3 with TRBJ2-7, with D possibly TRBD1 on 5 matching bases. The CDR3 is 12 residues long. From germline, CDR1 is ENHRY and CDR2 SYGVKD. V gave up 5 bases and J gave up 6 bases, with 11 bases separating them. The CDR3 nucleotides read TGTGCCATCAGTCAGGGCCCAGCCGAGCAGTACTTC. Protein product: CAISQGPAEQYF.

On this clonotype: A junction boundary mismatches the germline segment, possibly from a read error. This chain joins TRBV25-1 and TRBJ2-1; TRBD2 aligns across 10 bases. Germline V gene sequence: CDR1 MGHDK, CDR2 SYGVNS. The CDR3 has 15 amino acids. The CDR3 DNA sequence: TGCGCCAGCAGTACCAGGACTAGCGGTAAGAATGAGCAGTTCTTC. It specifies CASSTRTSGKNEQFF. The complete variable domain, with remaining parts taken from reference TRBV25-1 and TRBJ2-1, reads EADIYQTPRYLVIGTGKKITLECSQTMGHDKMYWYQQDPGMELHLIHYSYGVNSTEKGDLSSESTVSRIRTEHFPLTLESARPSHTSQYLCASSTRTSGKNEQFFGPGTRLTVL.

This clonotype has a handful of counts. The genes are TRBV19 and TRBJ2-3, with TRBD2 identical over 9 bases. V gave up 3 bases and J gave up 3 bases; unmatched junction bases: 4. Germline-derived CDR1 and CDR2 are LNHDA and SQIVND (reference sequence). The CDR3 sequence is 15 residues long. In DNA, the CDR3 is TGTGCCAGTAGTATTAGCGGGAGCGTGACAGATACGCAGTATTTT. Translation: CASSISGSVTDTQYF. Drawing the rest from reference TRBV19 and TRBJ2-3, the complete variable domain is DGGITQSPKYLFRKEGQNVTLSCEQNLNHDAMYWYRQDPGQGLRLIYYSQIVNDFQKGDIAEGYSVSREKKESFPLTVTSAQKNPTAFYLCASSISGSVTDTQYFGPGTRLTVL.